This passage covers 13 T cell receptor beta chains from one sample sequenced in a study of response to subunit inactivated influenza vaccine. Via MiXCR, TCRdb re-called the RT-PCR reads, giving one row per CDR3 protein. The sample has roughly 780,000 distinct CDR3 sequences; about 18% are singletons. Sequenced material: PBMCs from blood, taken approximately 5 days after vaccination. These receptors came from a man between 50 and 59 years old who received an inactivated influenza vaccine.

CDR3 residues: CSADGSVEREATQETQYF. Here the CDR3 DNA reads TGCAGTGCAGATGGATCCGTTGAACGGGAGGCCACACAAGAGACCCAGTACTTC. The J gene is TRBJ2-5, the V gene TRBV20-1; 7 positions agree with TRBD2. V was pared by 6 bases and J by 2 bases, with 21 bases of the junction left unmatched. This CDR3 has 18 amino acids. The germline CDR1 and CDR2 sequences are DFQATT and SNEGSKA (reference sequence).

The V and J genes are TRBV12-3 or TRBV12-4 and TRBJ1-6; the D gene is possibly TRBD1 (5 bases). V dropped 7 bases and J dropped 6 bases, with 13 bases sitting between them. The CDR3 length is 14 residues. Here the CDR3 reads CASTPGRINSPLHF. The CDR3 DNA follows: TGTGCCAGCACACCGGGGCGTATTAATTCACCCCTCCACTTT.

The chain uses TRBV12-3 or TRBV12-4 and TRBJ2-3; 13 bases agree with TRBD2. The CDR3 runs 16 residues. V trimming: 5 bases; J trimming: 4 bases; junction bases outside the gene matches: 6. CDR3 DNA sequence: TGTGCCAGCAGTCCAGGGACTAGCGGGACCGCAGATACGCAGTATTTT. It yields the protein CASSPGTSGTADTQYF.

The V and J genes are TRBV4-1 and TRBJ2-7; D is perhaps TRBD2 (5 bases). CDR1 is MGHRA and CDR2 is YSYEKL in the germline V gene. There are 13 residues in the CDR3. The V end lost 6 bases, the J end lost 4 bases, and 13 bases lay between the germline ends. The CDR3 loop is CASRSMGSYEQYF. The CDR3 DNA follows: TGCGCCAGCAGGTCTATGGGGAGTTACGAGCAGTACTTC.

The chain recombines TRBV5-1 with TRBJ1-2, with D maybe TRBD1 (5 bases). In germline, CDR1 is SGHRS, CDR2 YFSETQ. V was cut by 4 bases and J by 5 bases, with 15 bases left in between. The CDR3 has 14 amino acids. CDR3 DNA sequence: TGCGCCAGCAGCCTATCCGGGACTCCATATGGCTACACCTTC. Its translation is CASSLSGTPYGYTF. Using reference TRBV5-1 and TRBJ1-2 for the parts outside the CDR3, the full variable domain is KAGVTQTPRYLIKTRGQQVTLSCSPISGHRSVSWYQQTPGQGLQFLFEYFSETQRNKGNFPGRFSGRQFSNSRSEMNVSTLELGDSALYLCASSLSGTPYGYTFGSGTRLTVV.

The V gene is TRBV29-1, the J gene TRBJ1-2; 9 bases agree with TRBD1. Germline V lookup: CDR1 SQVTM, CDR2 ANQGSEA. This CDR3 is built from 14 residues. The junction had 6 bases not matched to a gene; V was cut back by 3 bases and J by 4 bases. As DNA, the CDR3 is TGCAGCGTTGATGGGACAGGGAGAGGCTATGGCTACACCTTC. Residues: CSVDGTGRGYGYTF.

This clonotype was counted a few times. The chain combines TRBV7-9 with TRBJ1-4; D is uncertain. Germline V gives CDR1 SEHNR, CDR2 FQNEAQ (reference sequence). Deletions cut 3 bases from V and 2 bases from J, with 1 base between. The CDR3 is 12 amino acids. CDR3 nucleotides: TGTGCCAGCAGCTTTACTAATGAAAAACTGTTTTTT. As protein: CASSFTNEKLFF.

V usage is TRBV6-5 and J usage is TRBJ1-3; D call uncertain. The CDR3 covers 15 residues. The V gene lost 0 bases and the J gene lost 0 bases, with 6 bases spanning the gap. Germline V gives CDR1 MNHEY, CDR2 SVGAGI. CDR3 region: CASSYSTDSGNTIYF. In DNA form, the CDR3 reads TGTGCCAGCAGTTACTCTACGGACTCTGGAAACACCATATATTTT.

This rearrangement joins TRBV6-2 or TRBV6-3 to TRBJ1-6, with 10 nucleotides matching TRBD1. This CDR3 contains 14 residues. The V segment lost 7 bases and the J segment 10 bases; nucleotides outside the gene matches: 7. Germline V gives CDR1 MNHEY, CDR2 SVGEGT. As DNA, the CDR3 is TGTGCCAGCAAGGCGGGACAGGGGTCCTCACCCCTCCACTTT. Protein product: CASKAGQGSSPLHF.

There are a few counts of this clonotype. This chain uses TRBV20-1 with TRBJ1-4; no clear D gene. Trimming stripped 2 bases from V and 7 bases from J, with 5 bases between. The CDR3 has 11 residues. Germline V gene sequence: CDR1 DFQATT, CDR2 SNEGSKA (reference sequence). CDR3 region: CSARTSEKLFF. CDR3 coding DNA: TGCAGTGCTAGAACGTCTGAAAAACTGTTTTTT.

This sequence joins TRBV29-1 and TRBJ2-1; possibly TRBD2 for D (5 bases). Looked up from germline, CDR1 is SQVTM and CDR2 is ANQGSEA. V was clipped by 3 bases and J by 8 bases, with 17 bases between them. CDR3 size: 14 residues. The CDR3 loop reads CSVERAEAWDEQFF. CDR3 bases: TGCAGCGTTGAGCGGGCCGAGGCCTGGGATGAGCAGTTCTTC.

The rearrangement uses TRBV15 and TRBJ2-7; D might be TRBD2 (6 bases). Germline V gene lookup returns CDR1 LNHNV and CDR2 YYDKDF (reference sequence). V lost 0 bases and J lost 3, with 15 bases in between. The CDR3 totals 16 residues. For the CDR3, the DNA is TGTGCCACCAGCAGAGATCTTAGCCGGGGGAGCTACGAGCAGTACTTC. This translates into CATSRDLSRGSYEQYF.

This clonotype was detected many times. This chain uses TRBV7-6 with TRBJ2-7; 9 nucleotides match TRBD1. CDR3 length: 14 amino acids. The V gene end was trimmed by 5 bases and the J gene end by 5 bases; junction bases not matched to a gene: 7. Germline V gene lookup returns CDR1 SGHVS and CDR2 FNYEAQ. The CDR3 DNA follows: TGTGCCAGCAGCCCTACGGACAGGGGACACGAGCAGTACTTC. Protein: CASSPTDRGHEQYF.